This paragraph reports one T cell receptor (beta chain). Its antigen remains unidentified. No base quality information exists; no much larger clone differs at one position. The collaborating institutions used their own protocols to collect whole blood in K2EDTA tubes. For TCRbeta analysis, collaborator samples were shipped as frozen whole blood, as isolated PBMCs, or as DNA extracted from either sample type. TCRbeta CDR3 regions were amplified from genomic DNA using the immunoSEQ Assay, a bias-controlled multiplex PCR. Regarding the original processing steps: The number of nucleated cells in each sample was estimated from the amplification of reference gene primers within the assay. Sequence reads were collapsed and filtered to measure the absolute abundance of every unique TCRbeta CDR3 rearrangement. Productive Simpson clonality was computed per sample as the square root of Simpson's diversity index over productive rearrangements. In its TCRdb copy, this immuneACCESS table keeps in-frame sequences only and misses some clones. Where compared with another copy, unresolved V genes explain less than half of these, and the others have no known cause. That table furnishes V, J and clone size, whereas the DNA furnished D and trimming. The sample has about 310,000 clones on record, more than 75% of them singletons. Jointly, the top ten make up 1% of the sample.

The data are from a study of blood T cell repertoires in COVID-19 (dated by TCRdb to the early 2020s). Regarding the complete study: Samples covering the acute and convalescent phases of COVID-19 were provided by collaborators in the United States, Italy and Spain. The prospective study material was composed of cDNA or gDNA derived from T cells, B-cell-depleted T cells, or PBMCs. Deeply sampled blood TCRbeta repertoires from subjects exposed to, actively infected with, or recovered from COVID-19 were included in the dataset. A freely available public database, intended as a resource for researchers studying the immune response to SARS-CoV-2, is where the repertoires were released. The samples were drawn from two sources: the first 160 participants of the ongoing ImmuneRACE study, and 1,200 or so subjects contributed by 6 global collaborators. Sample metadata almost always included a de-identified subject ID, COVID-19 status, age in years and sex. Where available, HLA class I and class II types were taken from metadata supplied by the sample provider and were not determined by assay-based typing. Results the study describes overall, beyond this receptor: Clinical and demographic metadata were provided uncurated, with the amount varying by source and participant.

This receptor was identified in a man aged 50-60 years with active or convalescent COVID-19. Source material: peripheral blood.

The CDR3 protein: CASSVGGLPNQPQHF. The DNA reads TGTGCCAGCAGCGTAGGAGGACTCCCCAATCAGCCCCAGCATTTT. The rearranged segments are TRBV9 and TRBJ1-5; the D gene is not confidently resolved. Per the germline V gene, SGDLS is the CDR1 and YYNGEE is the CDR2. Taken from cysteine to phenylalanine, the CDR3 has 15 residues. Of all the DNA, just the CDR3 is kept, 45 bases in frame from base 1. V is reduced by 0 bases and J by 3 bases, leaving a spacing of 10 bases between them.